These T cell receptor beta chains were read from a single sample in a study of cytomegalovirus exposure and HLA in healthy donors. The protocol was immunoSEQ multiplex PCR, while the TCRdb copy is restricted to in-frame clones and leaves out a portion. The profile shows some 150,000 clones, around 80% of them singletons. The specimen was PBMCs. These receptors were taken from a man in his forties or fifties in good health and CMV-seronegative. Each CDR3 is given with its conserved first and last residue. Fields, in order: J gene, clone size, V gene, D gene, CDR3 DNA, CDR3 protein. A D gene is named only where the DNA matches it firmly. Size is omitted from some rows. Given values are once, few, many or a class for expanded clones.

J: TRBJ1-5
size: -
V: TRBV27
D: -
DNA: TGTGCCAGCAGTTTAGGAGGGTTACGCCAGCCCCAGCATTTT
CDR3: CASSLGGLRQPQHF

J: TRBJ1-3
size: -
V: TRBV7-9
D: TRBD1
DNA: TGTGCCAGCAGCTTCCTCACAGGGGGAGGAAACACCATATATTTT
CDR3: CASSFLTGGGNTIYF

J: TRBJ1-1
size: -
V: TRBV4-2
D: -
DNA: TGTGCCAGCAGCCTCCAGAGGGAGGTGGAAGCTTTCTTT
CDR3: CASSLQREVEAFF

J: TRBJ1-2
size: -
V: TRBV9
D: TRBD1
DNA: TGTGCCAGCAGCCTTTCCGGGACAGGGGGACGCGGCTACACCTTC
CDR3: CASSLSGTGGRGYTF

J: TRBJ2-1
size: few
V: TRBV7-8
D: -
DNA: TGTGCCAGCAGCCCCAGGGGGGGCATAGCGGGGACGGGTGAGCAGTTCTTC
CDR3: CASSPRGGIAGTGEQFF

J: TRBJ2-7
size: -
V: TRBV4-1
D: TRBD2
DNA: TGCGCCAGCAGCCGGGGGGGGAATAGCGACGAGCAGTACTTC
CDR3: CASSRGGNSDEQYF

J: TRBJ2-7
size: few
V: TRBV7-6
D: -
DNA: TGTGCCAGCAGCAGCAGGGACACCTACGAGCAGTACTTC
CDR3: CASSSRDTYEQYF

J: TRBJ1-2
size: once
V: TRBV28
D: -
DNA: TGTGCCAGCAGTTTACGGGGGGTAGAAGGATCTAACTATGGCTACACCTTC
CDR3: CASSLRGVEGSNYGYTF

J: TRBJ1-4
size: -
V: TRBV5-6
D: -
DNA: TGTGCCAGCAGCTCGACCCTAGAGAATGAAAAACTGTTTTTT
CDR3: CASSSTLENEKLFF

J: TRBJ1-1
size: -
V: TRBV6-1
D: -
DNA: TGTGCCAGCAGTGAAATCTCAGGGATGAATCCTGAAGCTTTCTTT
CDR3: CASSEISGMNPEAFF

J: TRBJ1-1
size: few
V: TRBV20-1
D: -
DNA: TGCAGTGCTAGAGACAGGTCTGAGGCTTTCTTT
CDR3: CSARDRSEAFF

J: TRBJ2-2
size: -
V: TRBV14
D: TRBD2
DNA: TGTGCCAGCAGCCAAGAATGGGGCGGGGGACTAGACGGGGAGCTGTTTTTT
CDR3: CASSQEWGGGLDGELFF